Included here is one TCR beta chain sequence, with context. Its antigen is not known. The data originate from a study of shared clonotypes between healthy human individuals. CD45RA-negative memory and CD45RA+ naive subsets were split from the CD4+ cells. The genomic DNA of each subset was split evenly across several immunoSEQ plates. For sorted subsets, approximately 180 ng DNA per replicate equaled approximately 32,000 T cell genomes. Sequencing used immunoSEQ multiplex PCR; TCRdb keeps in-frame clones, though not all of them. The profile shows about 330,000 clones, under 80% of them singletons. Notes on the study in general: Naive CD4 clonotype sharing across four donors was about 5%.

The sequence derives from a man younger than 40 in good health. Sequences were obtained from memory CD4+ T cells sorted from blood. The subset is: CD45RA-negative fraction.

The CDR3: CASSLLVQGRNQPQHF. The CDR3 DNA reads TGTGCCAGCAGTTTATTAGTACAGGGCAGAAATCAGCCCCAGCATTTT. The chain joins TRBV28 to TRBJ1-5; perhaps TRBD1 as D (6 bases). Germline V gene data show CDR1 as MDHEN and CDR2 as SYDVKM. V lost 1 base, J lost 4 bases, and 14 bases lay in between. This CDR3 region has 16 residues.